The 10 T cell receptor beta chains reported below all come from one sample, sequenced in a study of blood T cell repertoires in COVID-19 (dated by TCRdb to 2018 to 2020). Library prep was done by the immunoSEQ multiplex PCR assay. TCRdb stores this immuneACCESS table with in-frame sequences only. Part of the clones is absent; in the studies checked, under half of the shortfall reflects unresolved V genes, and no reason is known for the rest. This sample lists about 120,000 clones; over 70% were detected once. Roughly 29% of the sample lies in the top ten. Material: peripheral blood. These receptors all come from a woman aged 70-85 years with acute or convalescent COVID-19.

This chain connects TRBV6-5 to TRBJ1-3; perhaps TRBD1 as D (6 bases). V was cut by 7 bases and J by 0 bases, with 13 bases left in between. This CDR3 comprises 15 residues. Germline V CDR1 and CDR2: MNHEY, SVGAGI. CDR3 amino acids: CASTFLGGSGNTIYF. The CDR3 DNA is TGTGCCAGCACTTTCCTAGGGGGCTCTGGAAACACCATATATTTT.

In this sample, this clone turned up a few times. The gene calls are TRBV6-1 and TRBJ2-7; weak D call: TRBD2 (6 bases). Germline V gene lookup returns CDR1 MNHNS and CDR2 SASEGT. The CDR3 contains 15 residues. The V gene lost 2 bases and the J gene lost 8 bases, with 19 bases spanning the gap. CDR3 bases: TGTGCCAGCAGTGAAAGCCCCCTCACGGGGGTGAAGCAGTACTTC. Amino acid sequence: CASSESPLTGVKQYF.

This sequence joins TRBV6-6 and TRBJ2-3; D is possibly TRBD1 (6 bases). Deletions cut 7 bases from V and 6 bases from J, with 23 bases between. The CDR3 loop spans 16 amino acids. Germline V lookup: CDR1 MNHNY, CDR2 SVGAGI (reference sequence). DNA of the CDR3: TGTGCCAGCAACCAACCGGGGCGAGGGGGTTATGATACGCAGTATTTT. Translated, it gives CASNQPGRGGYDTQYF.

For the CDR3, the DNA is TGTGCCAGCGGTGAAATGGGCGCGTACCAAGAGACCCAGTACTTC. Its protein product is CASGEMGAYQETQYF. The V gene is TRBV11-2, the J gene TRBJ2-5; D remains unclear. Per the germline V gene, CDR1 is SGHAT and CDR2 is FQNNGV. The CDR3 is 15 residues long. Trimming took 8 bases from V and 0 from J, leaving 16 bases between them.

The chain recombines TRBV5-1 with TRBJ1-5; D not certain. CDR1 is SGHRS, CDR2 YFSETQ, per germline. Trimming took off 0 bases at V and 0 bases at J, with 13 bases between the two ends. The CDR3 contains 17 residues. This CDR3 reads CASSLGSGSYSNQPQHF. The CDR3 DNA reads TGCGCCAGCAGCTTGGGGTCAGGCTCTTATAGCAATCAGCCCCAGCATTTT.

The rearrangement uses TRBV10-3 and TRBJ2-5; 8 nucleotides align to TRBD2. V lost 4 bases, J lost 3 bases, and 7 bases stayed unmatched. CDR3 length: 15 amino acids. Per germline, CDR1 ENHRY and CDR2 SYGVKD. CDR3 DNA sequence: TGTGCCATCAGTGGAAATAGCGGGGTGGAAGAGACCCAGTACTTC. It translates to CAISGNSGVEETQYF.

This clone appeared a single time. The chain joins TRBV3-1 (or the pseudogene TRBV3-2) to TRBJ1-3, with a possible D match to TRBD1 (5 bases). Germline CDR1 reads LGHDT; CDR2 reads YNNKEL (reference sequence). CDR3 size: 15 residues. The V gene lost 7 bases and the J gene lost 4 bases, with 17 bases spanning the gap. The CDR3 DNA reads TGTGCCAGCACCTCAAGTGGGGGGTCCGGAAACACCATATATTTT. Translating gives CASTSSGGSGNTIYF.

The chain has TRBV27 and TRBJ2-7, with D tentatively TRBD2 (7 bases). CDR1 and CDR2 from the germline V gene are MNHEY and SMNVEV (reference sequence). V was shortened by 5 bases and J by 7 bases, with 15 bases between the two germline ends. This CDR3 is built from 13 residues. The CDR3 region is CASSLGAGGEQYF. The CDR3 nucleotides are TGTGCCAGCAGTCTGGGGGCCGGGGGGGAGCAGTACTTC.

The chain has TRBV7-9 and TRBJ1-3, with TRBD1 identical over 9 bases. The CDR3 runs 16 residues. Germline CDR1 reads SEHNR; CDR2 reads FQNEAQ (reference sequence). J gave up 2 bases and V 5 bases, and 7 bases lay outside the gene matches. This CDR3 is CASSLRQGEAGNTIYF. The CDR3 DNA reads TGTGCCAGCAGCCTAAGACAGGGGGAAGCTGGAAACACCATATATTTT. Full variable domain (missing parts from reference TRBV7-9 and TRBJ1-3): DTGVSQNPRHKITKRGQNVTFRCDPISEHNRLYWYRQTLGQGPEFLTYFQNEAQLEKSRLLSDRFSAERPKGSFSTLEIQRTEQGDSAMYLCASSLRQGEAGNTIYFGEGSWLTVV.

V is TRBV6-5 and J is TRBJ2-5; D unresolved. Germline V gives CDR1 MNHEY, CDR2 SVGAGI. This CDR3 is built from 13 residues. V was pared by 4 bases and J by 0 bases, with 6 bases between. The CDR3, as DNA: TGTGCCAGCAGTTTCGAGTACCAAGAGACCCAGTACTTC. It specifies CASSFEYQETQYF.